The clone carrying this T cell receptor beta chain was seen a few times. In germline, CDR1 is GTSNPN, CDR2 SVGIG (reference sequence). The CDR3 totals 17 residues. J lost 3 bases, V lost 3 bases, and 12 bases had no gene match. PCR was performed a second time for about 6 to 12 cycles using a sample-barcoded 5' primer and a J-beta primer mix. TCRdb called the 5' RACE reads again in MiXCR, with one record for every CDR3 protein. The sample records approximately 680,000 distinct CDR3 sequences, roughly 30% being singletons. This sample was included in a study of blood T cells in healthy people across ages.

This TCR was sampled from a woman aged 80 or over in good health. Source material: blood. The V gene is TRBV30, the J gene TRBJ2-7, with 12 nucleotides matching TRBD2. The CDR3 loop reads CAWSPAPWTSGVYEQYF. The CDR3 DNA sequence: TGTGCCTGGAGCCCCGCCCCCTGGACTAGCGGGGTCTACGAGCAGTACTTC.